Listed here is a single T cell receptor beta chain. The record originates from a study of blood T cell repertoires in COVID-19. The overall study: The analysed material was cDNA or gDNA that came from T cells, B-cell-depleted T cells, or PBMCs.

V lost 7 bases and J 5 bases, leaving 18 bases between the germline ends. The CDR3 spans 14 residues. Germline loops: CDR1 SGHDT, CDR2 YYEEEE. Clones were read by immunoSEQ multiplex PCR, and TCRdb kept only the in-frame ones, dropping some. The sample contains around 160,000 clones, roughly 87% of which appear only once. The chain combines TRBV5-6 with TRBJ1-1; D perhaps matches TRBD1 (5 bases). This sequence was found in a woman aged 40 to 50 who had been exposed to COVID-19. Sequenced input: PBMCs or T cells enriched from blood (not recorded which). The CDR3 here is CASGRTGEGTEAFF. The CDR3 DNA reads as TGTGCCAGCGGACGTACGGGGGAAGGGACTGAAGCTTTCTTT. Full variable domain (outside the CDR3, taken from reference TRBV5-6 and TRBJ1-1): DAGVTQSPTHLIKTRGQQVTLRCSPKSGHDTVSWYQQALGQGPQFIFQYYEEEERQRGNFPDRFSGHQFPNYSSELNVNALLLGDSALYLCASGRTGEGTEAFFGQGTRLTVV.